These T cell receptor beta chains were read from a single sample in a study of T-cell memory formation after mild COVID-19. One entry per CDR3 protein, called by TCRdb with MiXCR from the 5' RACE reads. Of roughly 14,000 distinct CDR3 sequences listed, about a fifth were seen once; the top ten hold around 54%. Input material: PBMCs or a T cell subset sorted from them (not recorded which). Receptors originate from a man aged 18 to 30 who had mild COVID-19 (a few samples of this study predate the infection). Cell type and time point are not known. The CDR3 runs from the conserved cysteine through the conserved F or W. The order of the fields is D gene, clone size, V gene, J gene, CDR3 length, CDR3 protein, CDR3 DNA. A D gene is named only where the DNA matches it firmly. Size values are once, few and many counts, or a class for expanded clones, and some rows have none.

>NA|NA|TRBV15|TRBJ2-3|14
CATSKGGDTDTQYF
TGTGCCACCAGCAAGGGCGGAGACACAGATACGCAGTATTTT
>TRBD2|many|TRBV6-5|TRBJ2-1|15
CASSSGRGVFNEQFF
TGTGCCAGCAGTTCCGGGAGGGGGGTGTTCAATGAGCAGTTCTTC
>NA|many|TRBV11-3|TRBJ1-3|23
CASQGLGAETLPPIFSSGNTIYF
TGTGCCAGCCAAGGCCTCGGGGCCGAAACTCTACCGCCCATCTTCAGCTCTGGAAACACCATATATTTT
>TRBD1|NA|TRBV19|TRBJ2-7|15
CASSLTGGQSYEQYF
TGTGCCAGTAGTCTAACAGGGGGCCAAAGCTACGAGCAGTACTTC
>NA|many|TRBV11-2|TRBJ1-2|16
CASSLSYLASYYGYTF
TGTGCCAGCAGCTTATCCTACCTAGCGTCATACTATGGCTACACCTTC
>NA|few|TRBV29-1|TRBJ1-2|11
CSVARGYGYTF
TGCAGCGTTGCAAGGGGCTATGGCTACACCTTC
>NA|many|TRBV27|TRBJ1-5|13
CASSWTGGQPQHF
TGTGCCAGCAGTTGGACCGGCGGACAGCCCCAGCATTTT
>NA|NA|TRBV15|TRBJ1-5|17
CATSRDFPWYSNQPQHF
TGTGCCACCAGCAGAGATTTCCCATGGTACAGCAATCAGCCCCAGCATTTT
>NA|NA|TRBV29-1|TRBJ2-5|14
CSGRIGGGGETQYF
TGCAGCGGTAGGATAGGAGGGGGCGGAGAGACCCAGTACTTC
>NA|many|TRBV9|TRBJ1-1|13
CASSVESTTEAFF
TGTGCCAGCAGCGTAGAGAGTACCACTGAAGCTTTCTTT
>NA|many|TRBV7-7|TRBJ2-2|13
CASSLMRDGELFF
TGTGCTAGCAGCTTAATGCGGGACGGGGAGCTGTTTTTT
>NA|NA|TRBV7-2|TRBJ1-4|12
CASSLAPGKLFF
TGTGCCAGCAGCTTAGCGCCGGGTAAACTGTTTTTT
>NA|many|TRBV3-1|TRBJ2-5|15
CASSPGGKYQETQYF
TGTGCCAGCAGCCCCGGCGGTAAATATCAAGAGACCCAGTACTTC
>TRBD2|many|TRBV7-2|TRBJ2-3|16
CASSPVAGGTTDTQYF
TGTGCCAGCAGCCCAGTAGCGGGGGGGACCACAGATACGCAGTATTTT
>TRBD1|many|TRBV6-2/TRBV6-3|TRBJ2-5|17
CASSHPALTGGRETQYF
TGTGCCAGCAGCCACCCGGCCCTGACAGGGGGGAGAGAGACCCAGTACTTC
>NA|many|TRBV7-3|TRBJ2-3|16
CASSPTKIRERDTQYF
TGTGCCAGCAGTCCCACTAAAATCCGTGAGAGAGATACGCAGTATTTT
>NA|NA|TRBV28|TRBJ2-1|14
CASSRRGRPNEQFF
TGTGCCAGCAGTCGGCGGGGGCGCCCCAATGAGCAGTTCTTC
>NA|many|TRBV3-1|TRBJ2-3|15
CASSQDPAPVYTQYF
TGTGCCAGCAGCCAAGACCCCGCGCCGGTATATACGCAGTATTTT
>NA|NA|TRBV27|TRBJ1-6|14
CASSFLQGNSPLHF
TGTGCCAGCAGTTTCTTACAGGGTAATTCACCCCTCCACTTT
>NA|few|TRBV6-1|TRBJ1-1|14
CASSELSRRAEAFF
TGTGCCAGCAGTGAATTATCGCGGCGTGCTGAAGCTTTCTTT
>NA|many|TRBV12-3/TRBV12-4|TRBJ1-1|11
CASSLGLEAFF
TGTGCCAGCAGTCTAGGTCTTGAAGCTTTCTTT
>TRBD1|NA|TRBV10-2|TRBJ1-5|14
CASSMTGTGQPQHF
TGCGCCAGCAGTATGACAGGGACTGGTCAGCCCCAGCATTTT
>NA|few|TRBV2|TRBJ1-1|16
CASSEIYKDMNTEAFF
TGTGCCAGCAGTGAAATCTACAAGGACATGAACACTGAAGCTTTCTTT
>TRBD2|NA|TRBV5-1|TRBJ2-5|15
CDSSRGLAGEETQYF
TGCGACAGCAGCAGGGGACTAGCGGGGGAAGAGACCCAGTACTTC
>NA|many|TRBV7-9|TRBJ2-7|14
CASSSAGRSYEQYF
TGTGCCAGCAGCTCAGCAGGGAGATCCTACGAGCAGTACTTC
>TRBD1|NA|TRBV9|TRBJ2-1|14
CASSVGTGGREQFF
TGTGCCAGCAGCGTAGGGACAGGGGGTCGCGAGCAGTTCTTC